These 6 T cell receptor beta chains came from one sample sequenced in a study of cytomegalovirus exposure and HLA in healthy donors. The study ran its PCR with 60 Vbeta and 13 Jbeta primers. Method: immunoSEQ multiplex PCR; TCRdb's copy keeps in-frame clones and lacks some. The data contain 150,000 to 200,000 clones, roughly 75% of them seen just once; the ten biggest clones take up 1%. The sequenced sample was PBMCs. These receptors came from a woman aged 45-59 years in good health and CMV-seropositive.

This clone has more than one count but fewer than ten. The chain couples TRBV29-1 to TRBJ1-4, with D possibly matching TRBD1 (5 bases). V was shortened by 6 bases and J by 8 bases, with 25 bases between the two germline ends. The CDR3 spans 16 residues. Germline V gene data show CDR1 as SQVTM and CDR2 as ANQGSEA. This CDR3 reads CSVTGGRGSGGEKLFF. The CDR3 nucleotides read TGCAGCGTCACAGGAGGCAGAGGGTCGGGGGGGGAAAAACTGTTTTTT.

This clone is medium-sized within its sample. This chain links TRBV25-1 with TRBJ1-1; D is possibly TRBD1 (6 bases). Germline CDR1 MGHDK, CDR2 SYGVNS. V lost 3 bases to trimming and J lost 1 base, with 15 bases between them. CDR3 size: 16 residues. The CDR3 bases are TGTGCCAGCAGTGACGTACCGGACAGCCAGAACACTGAAGCTTTCTTT. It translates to CASSDVPDSQNTEAFF.

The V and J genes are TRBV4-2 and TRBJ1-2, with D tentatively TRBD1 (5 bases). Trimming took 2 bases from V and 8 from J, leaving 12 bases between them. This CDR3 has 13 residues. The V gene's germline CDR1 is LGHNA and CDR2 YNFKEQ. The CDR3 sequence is CASSQRDSWGYTF. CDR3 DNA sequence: TGTGCCAGCAGCCAACGGGACTCATGGGGCTACACCTTC.

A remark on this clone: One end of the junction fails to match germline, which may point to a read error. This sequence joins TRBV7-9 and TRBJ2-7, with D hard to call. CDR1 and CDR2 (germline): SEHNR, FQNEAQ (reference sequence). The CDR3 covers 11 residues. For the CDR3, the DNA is TGTTCCAGCAGTAGTTCCCACGAGCAGTACTTC. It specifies CSSSSSHEQYF.

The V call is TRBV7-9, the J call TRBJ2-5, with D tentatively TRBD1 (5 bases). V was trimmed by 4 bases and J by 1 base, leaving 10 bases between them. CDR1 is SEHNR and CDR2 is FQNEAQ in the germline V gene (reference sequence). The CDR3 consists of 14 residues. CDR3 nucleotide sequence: TGTGCCAGCAGCTCAACAGGTTTCCAAGAGACCCAGTACTTC. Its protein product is CASSSTGFQETQYF.

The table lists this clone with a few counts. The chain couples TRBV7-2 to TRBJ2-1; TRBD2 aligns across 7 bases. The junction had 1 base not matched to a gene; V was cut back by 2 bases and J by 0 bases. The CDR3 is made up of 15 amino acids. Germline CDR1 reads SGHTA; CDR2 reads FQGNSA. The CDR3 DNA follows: TGTGCCAGCAGCTTACGCGGGAGCTCCTACAATGAGCAGTTCTTC. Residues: CASSLRGSSYNEQFF. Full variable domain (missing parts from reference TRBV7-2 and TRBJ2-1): GAGVSQSPSNKVTEKGKDVELRCDPISGHTALYWYRQSLGQGLEFLIYFQGNSAPDKSGLPSDRFSAERTGGSVSTLTIQRTQQEDSAVYLCASSLRGSSYNEQFFGPGTRLTVL.